One and the same sample provided the 28 T cell receptor beta chains below, sequenced in a study of T cells in Graves' hyperthyroidism and ophthalmopathy. Using RNA transcripts as the source, TCR beta CDR3 regions were amplified. First-round RT-PCR of the TCR CDR3 relied on the HTBI primer set. MiXCR, applied by TCRdb to the multiplex PCR reads, yields one record per CDR3 protein. The sample shows 650,000 to 800,000 distinct CDR3 sequences, over 40% of them seen only once. Sequencing was performed on peripheral blood or thyroid tissue (not recorded which). The receptors derive from an adult man with Graves' disease, either hyperthyroidism or ophthalmopathy (not recorded which).

The chain joins TRBV7-9 to TRBJ2-2; tentative D call: TRBD2 (7 bases). This CDR3 contains 17 residues. V lost 4 bases, J lost 6 bases, and 21 bases lay in between. Germline CDR1 is SEHNR and CDR2 is FQNEAQ (reference sequence). The CDR3 is CASSSPWGREISGELFF. The CDR3 DNA reads as TGTGCCAGCAGCTCTCCTTGGGGGCGGGAGATATCCGGGGAGCTGTTTTTT.

This clonotype came up a few times. The V call is TRBV7-2, the J call TRBJ2-7; possibly TRBD1 for D (6 bases). V was pared by 3 bases and J by 2 bases, with 8 bases between. Looked up from germline, CDR1 is SGHTA and CDR2 is FQGNSA. CDR3 size: 13 residues. The CDR3 region has the DNA TGTGCCAGCAGCTTTGACAGGACCTACGAGCAGTACTTC. It yields the protein CASSFDRTYEQYF.

This clonotype was picked up many times. The J gene is TRBJ2-6, the V gene TRBV7-9, with TRBD2 matching 14 bases. V lost 5 bases and J lost 3; bases outside the gene matches: 3. Looked up from germline, CDR1 is SEHNR and CDR2 is FQNEAQ (reference sequence). The CDR3 length is 17 residues. This CDR3 reads CASSLTSGRVGANVLTF. CDR3 bases: TGTGCCAGCAGCCTGACTAGCGGGAGGGTTGGGGCCAACGTCCTGACTTTC.

V and J are TRBV20-1 and TRBJ1-4, with TRBD1 matching 7 bases. The V gene's germline CDR1 is DFQATT and CDR2 SNEGSKA (reference sequence). The CDR3 covers 14 residues. J lost 6 bases, V lost 1 base, and 5 bases had no gene match. The CDR3 sequence is CSARVRGEDEKLFF. The DNA for the CDR3 is TGCAGTGCTAGAGTCAGGGGGGAGGATGAAAAACTGTTTTTT.

The table lists this clonotype with a few counts. This rearrangement joins TRBV25-1 to TRBJ1-1; 8 nucleotides align to TRBD1. Per the germline V gene, CDR1 is MGHDK and CDR2 is SYGVNS. The CDR3 has 16 amino acids. J gave up 10 bases and V 6 bases, and 19 bases lay outside the gene matches. CDR3 nucleotides: TGTGCCAGCAGCAGCGGACAGGGCTTGAAGTTTCATGTAGCTTTCTTT. Translated, it gives CASSSGQGLKFHVAFF.

This clonotype turned up a few times. V usage is TRBV5-1 and J usage is TRBJ1-3; D unclear. With 1 base removed from V and 0 bases from J, the gap between germline ends came to 8 bases. CDR1 and CDR2 from the germline V gene are SGHRS and YFSETQ. This CDR3 is built from 15 residues. The CDR3 spells CASSLLGISGNTIYF. DNA for the CDR3: TGCGCCAGCAGCTTGCTAGGGATCTCTGGAAACACCATATATTTT.

This chain joins TRBV12-3 or TRBV12-4 and TRBJ1-4; 8 nucleotides line up with TRBD1. V lost 3 bases to trimming and J lost 8 bases; unmatched junction nucleotides: 14. CDR3 length equals 17 residues. This CDR3 reads CASSLSRGPGGSEKLFF. CDR3 coding DNA: TGTGCCAGCAGTTTGAGTAGAGGTCCAGGGGGCAGCGAAAAACTGTTTTTT.

V gene TRBV15 combines with J gene TRBJ2-7; TRBD1 is a possible D gene (6 bases). Germline CDR1 LNHNV, CDR2 YYDKDF (reference sequence). V shed 1 base and J shed 0 bases, with 16 bases lying between them. The CDR3 is 17 residues long. CDR3 DNA: TGTGCCACCAGCAGAGGGAGGACAGTGCCGAGCTCCTACGAGCAGTACTTC. It encodes CATSRGRTVPSSYEQYF.

The rearrangement uses TRBV6-5 and TRBJ1-5, with unresolved D. The CDR3 consists of 15 residues. V was trimmed by 0 bases and J by 6 bases, leaving 12 bases between them. Germline V lookup: CDR1 MNHEY, CDR2 SVGAGI. CDR3 in amino acids: CASSYSGRVRQPQHF. Here the CDR3 DNA reads TGTGCCAGCAGTTACTCAGGGAGGGTTCGTCAGCCCCAGCATTTT.

About this clonotype itself: A much larger clone lies one base from this, so it may be a read error. This chain connects TRBV9 to TRBJ1-5, with a possible D match to TRBD1 (6 bases). Looked up from germline, CDR1 is SGDLS and CDR2 is YYNGEE. The CDR3 has 15 residues. The CDR3 DNA reads as TGTGCCAGCAGCGAAGGACAGCATAGCATTCAGCCCCAGCATTTT. Translated: CASSEGQHSIQPQHF. The full variable domain, rest sourced from reference TRBV9 and TRBJ1-5, is DSGVTQTPKHLITATGQRVTLRCSPRSGDLSVYWYQQSLDQGLQFLIQYYNGEERAKGNILERFSAQQFPDLHSELNLSSLELGDSALYFCASSEGQHSIQPQHFGDGTRLSIL.

This clonotype was seen more than once but under ten times. The chain carries TRBV20-1 and TRBJ1-5; D is perhaps TRBD1 (5 bases). Deletions cut 3 bases from V and 6 bases from J, with 15 bases between. The CDR3 loop spans 14 amino acids. Germline V CDR1 and CDR2: DFQATT, SNEGSKA (reference sequence). CDR3 in amino acids: CSASPPGQGQPQHF. In nucleotides, the CDR3 is TGCAGTGCTAGCCCTCCGGGGCAGGGTCAGCCCCAGCATTTT.

At least ten counts were recorded for this clonotype. The junction departs from germline at one end; a sequencing error may be responsible. The genes are TRBV7-8 and TRBJ1-3; 9 bases fit TRBD1. The V gene's germline CDR1 is SGHVS and CDR2 FQNEAQ. The CDR3 consists of 15 residues. CDR3 coding DNA: TGTGCCAGCAGCTTACAGGGACAGGGTGGAGACACCATATATTTT. The encoded protein is CASSLQGQGGDTIYF.

For this clonotype: A much bigger clone sits one base away, suggesting this may be a read error. V is TRBV7-6 and J is TRBJ2-7; 10 bases agree with TRBD2. With V trimmed by 5 bases and J by 0 bases, 7 bases remained unmatched. CDR1 and CDR2 (germline): SGHVS, FNYEAQ. This CDR3 has 16 amino acids. CDR3 coding DNA: TGTGCCAGCAGCCGGACGCCTAGCGGGGGCTCCTACGAGCAGTACTTC. Its protein product is CASSRTPSGGSYEQYF.

The rearrangement uses TRBV7-2 and TRBJ1-1; 12 bases match TRBD1. Unmatched junction bases numbered 9, after V lost 1 base and J lost 3 bases. The germline gives CDR1 SGHTA, CDR2 FQGNSA. The CDR3 is 18 residues long. The CDR3 sequence is CASSLGGTGGWWDTEAFF. CDR3 sequence (DNA): TGTGCCAGCAGCTTAGGGGGGACAGGGGGCTGGTGGGACACTGAAGCTTTCTTT.

This clonotype was counted between two and nine times. The rearrangement joins TRBV7-9 to TRBJ1-6; 7 bases map to TRBD1. The CDR3 is made up of 14 amino acids. Per germline, CDR1 SEHNR and CDR2 FQNEAQ (reference sequence). V gave up 3 bases and J gave up 5 bases; unmatched junction bases: 1. The CDR3 here is CASSLQGDNSPLHF. CDR3 DNA: TGTGCCAGCAGCTTGCAGGGGGATAATTCACCCCTCCACTTT.

This clonotype was observed a handful of times. This chain joins TRBV7-9 and TRBJ1-1, with D perhaps matching TRBD1 (5 bases). V was pared by 1 base and J by 6 bases, with 12 bases between. CDR1 is SEHNR, CDR2 FQNEAQ, per germline (reference sequence). The CDR3 covers 14 residues. Written as DNA, the CDR3 is TGTGCCAGCAGCTTAGGTGGGGGGGACCCTGAAGCTTTCTTT. This sequence encodes CASSLGGGDPEAFF.

The chain recombines TRBV20-1 with TRBJ1-5, with unresolved D. Germline lookup yields CDR1 DFQATT and CDR2 SNEGSKA (reference sequence). This CDR3 spans 15 amino acids. V lost 3 bases to trimming and J lost 0 bases, with 12 bases between them. The CDR3 reads CSASYPETSNQPQHF. CDR3 DNA sequence: TGCAGTGCTAGTTATCCCGAGACTAGCAATCAGCCCCAGCATTTT.

In its sample, this clonotype was seen a few times. The chain couples TRBV6-6 to TRBJ1-5, with D possibly matching TRBD1 (5 bases). The V end was cut by 0 bases, the J end by 3 bases, with 12 bases between. Germline assignment: CDR1 MNHNY and CDR2 SVGAGI (reference sequence). This CDR3 has 16 residues. CDR3: CASSYSTGGNNQPQHF. The CDR3 DNA follows: TGTGCCAGCAGTTACTCGACTGGGGGAAACAATCAGCCCCAGCATTTT.

The chain combines TRBV10-3 with TRBJ2-5, with D unclear. V lost 2 bases and J 6 bases, leaving 7 bases between the germline ends. CDR1 and CDR2 (germline): ENHRY, SYGVKD. The CDR3 covers 12 residues. CDR3 in DNA: TGTGCCATCAGTGAGCTGGGAAAGACCCAGTACTTC. It is translated as CAISELGKTQYF.

In its sample, this clonotype was seen a few times. The chain has TRBV5-4 and TRBJ2-5; maybe TRBD1 (5 bases). The V end lost 4 bases, the J end lost 5 bases, and 15 bases lay between the germline ends. In germline, CDR1 is SGHNT, CDR2 YYREEE (reference sequence). The CDR3 totals 14 residues. CDR3: CASSHPARVETQYF. DNA of the CDR3: TGTGCCAGCAGCCACCCCGCCAGGGTGGAGACCCAGTACTTC. Looking up the rest from reference TRBV5-4 and TRBJ2-5 gives the full variable domain: ETGVTQSPTHLIKTRGQQVTLRCSSQSGHNTVSWYQQALGQGPQFIFQYYREEENGRGNFPPRFSGLQFPNYSSELNVNALELDDSALYLCASSHPARVETQYFGPGTRLLVL.

This clonotype was found once. This chain links TRBV29-1 with TRBJ2-5, with D possibly being TRBD1 (5 bases). The CDR3 contains 14 residues. Germline V gene sequence: CDR1 SQVTM, CDR2 ANQGSEA. Deletions cut 5 bases from V and 4 bases from J, with 17 bases between. Here the CDR3 reads CSVYPRAGIETQYF. The CDR3 DNA reads as TGCAGCGTTTATCCCCGGGCAGGGATAGAGACCCAGTACTTC.

This sequence joins TRBV7-2 and TRBJ2-7; 9 nucleotides line up with TRBD1. The CDR3 has 14 amino acids. Germline loops: CDR1 SGHTA, CDR2 FQGNSA. J lost 5 bases, V lost 7 bases, and 9 bases had no gene match. CDR3 amino acids: CASTTGQGRNEQYF. As DNA, the CDR3 is TGTGCCAGCACCACAGGACAGGGGAGGAACGAGCAGTACTTC.

In its sample, this clonotype was seen many times. The chain joins TRBV10-3 to TRBJ1-5; D is unclear. The CDR3 is 17 residues long. Deletions cut 0 bases from V and 0 bases from J, with 12 bases between. In germline, CDR1 is ENHRY, CDR2 SYGVKD. CDR3 residues: CAISESRAGYSNQPQHF. As DNA, the CDR3 is TGTGCCATCAGTGAGTCTAGGGCAGGTTATAGCAATCAGCCCCAGCATTTT.

The chain couples TRBV29-1 to TRBJ2-7, with TRBD1 identical over 9 bases. Per germline, CDR1 SQVTM and CDR2 ANQGSEA. This CDR3 contains 13 residues. The J segment lost 4 bases and the V segment lost 8 bases, leaving 9 bases of the junction unmatched. This CDR3 reads CSSGQGGGYEQYF. DNA of the CDR3: TGCAGCTCGGGACAGGGTGGGGGTTACGAGCAGTACTTC.

The sample holds many counts of this clonotype. The chain is built from TRBV29-1 and TRBJ1-1, with TRBD1 as a possible D gene (5 bases). Trimming removed 6 bases from V and 7 bases from J, with 15 bases in between. The length of the CDR3 is 12 residues. Germline assignment: CDR1 SQVTM and CDR2 ANQGSEA. For the CDR3, the DNA is TGCAGCGTGGACCGGGACGGTAATGAAGCTTTCTTT. The encoded protein is CSVDRDGNEAFF.

This clonotype was observed once. This may stem from a read error, because a much larger clone lies one nucleotide away. This chain links TRBV12-3 or TRBV12-4 with TRBJ1-1; the match to TRBD1 covers 8 bases. Trimming took 4 bases from V and 10 from J; bases not matched to a gene: 8. The CDR3 loop spans 13 amino acids. The chain's CDR3 is CASSSGQGKRAFF. The CDR3 nucleotides read TGTGCCAGCAGTTCAGGACAGGGAAAACGAGCTTTCTTT.

The chain carries TRBV12-3 or TRBV12-4 and TRBJ1-3; the match to TRBD1 covers 10 bases. The CDR3 is 15 residues long. J was trimmed by 2 bases and V by 5 bases; bases with no gene match: 3. The CDR3 DNA follows: TGTGCCAGCAGTGAGACAGGGGGCCCTGGAAACACCATATATTTT. Encoded protein: CASSETGGPGNTIYF.

In this sample, this clonotype turned up a few times. J is TRBJ2-7 and V is TRBV5-4; D tentatively fits TRBD1 or TRBD2 (5 bases each). Trimming left V 2 bases short and J 1 base short, with 13 bases between. This CDR3 region has 15 residues. Germline CDR1 SGHNT, CDR2 YYREEE (reference sequence). The CDR3 is CASSFEWGSSYEQYF. The CDR3 coding sequence is TGTGCCAGCAGCTTCGAGTGGGGGTCGTCCTACGAGCAGTACTTC.